The T cell receptor beta chain described here comes from a study of shared clonotypes between healthy human individuals. The CDR3 consists of 15 residues. Germline V gene sequence: CDR1 MNHEY, CDR2 SMNVEV (reference sequence). The ends lost 3 bases at V and 7 bases at J; junction bases unmatched: 4. Profiled with immunoSEQ multiplex PCR; TCRdb holds only in-frame clones, not every one. This table has about 1,900,000 clones, approximately 94% appearing once. Naive CD8 cells lacked CD45RO, underwent positive selection for CCR7 and left out terminally differentiated effector memory CD45RA+ cells. V usage is TRBV27 and J usage is TRBJ1-6; 9 bases are a match to TRBD1. The TCR sequence derives from a man between 18 and 35 years old in good health. The sample consisted of naive CD8+ T cells sorted from blood. As DNA, the CDR3 is TGTGCCAGCAGTTTCGACGGGACAGGGAATTCACCCCTCCACTTT. Its protein is CASSFDGTGNSPLHF.